This T cell receptor (beta chain) was documented in a study of regulatory T cells in long-lasting Graves disease. The time point is: newly diagnosed GD, antithyroid drugs for less than 3 months. The TCR library used RNA extracted from PBMCs. Arm-PCR with iRepertoire HTBI primers amplified the CDR3 regions for these TCR beta libraries. In TCRdb, the multiplex PCR reads were re-called with MiXCR into one record per CDR3 protein. Of hundreds of thousands of distinct CDR3 sequences listed, roughly 15% are singletons. This sample also appeared in a second study, on T cells in Graves' hyperthyroidism and ophthalmopathy.

The sequences come from peripheral blood mononuclear cells (PBMCs), collected at new diagnosis, from a patient treated with antithyroid drugs. This receptor was identified in a woman in her twenties or thirties with Graves disease.

CDR3 region: CASSPPVLRPEAFF. CDR3 sequence (DNA): TGTGCCAGCTCACCACCTGTCCTTCGACCTGAAGCTTTCTTT. The chain links TRBV18 to TRBJ1-1; no clear D. The CDR3 sequence is 14 residues long. The germline V gene encodes CDR1 KGHSH and CDR2 LQKENI. Trimming stripped 0 bases from V and 6 bases from J, with 11 bases between. Combining the CDR3 with reference TRBV18 and TRBJ1-1 gives the whole variable domain NAGVMQNPRHLVRRRGQEARLRCSPMKGHSHVYWYRQLPEEGLKFMVYLQKENIIDESGMPKERFSAEFPKEGPSILRIQQVVRGDSAAYFCASSPPVLRPEAFFGQGTRLTVV.